These 16 T cell receptor beta chains were sequenced from one sample in a study of Tregs in tolerant kidney transplant recipients. The method was immunoSEQ multiplex PCR; TCRdb's version includes in-frame clones alone and lacks a portion of them. This specimen shows about 30,000 clones; the ten leading clones hold more than 6.5%. The sequencing used CD8+ T cells from blood, collected before the transplant. The receptors stem from a human donor who received a combined kidney and bone marrow transplant.

Concerning this clone itself: The CDR3 end falls 3 residues outside the read, so it is completed with the germline J gene. The chain is built from TRBV7-6 and TRBJ2-1; the match to TRBD2 covers 10 bases. Per germline, CDR1 SGHVS and CDR2 FNYEAQ. This CDR3 contains 16 residues. V trimming: 2 bases; J trimming: 8 bases; junction bases outside the gene matches: 9. This chain's CDR3 is CASSLPLAGPRDEQFF. The DNA read from the CDR3 is TGTGCCAGCAGCTTACCACTAGCGGGACCCAGGGATGAG.

For this clone: Coverage ceases 3 residues before the CDR3 finishes, and the germline J gene fills in the end. The J gene is TRBJ2-5, the V gene TRBV7-7; 10 positions match TRBD1. With V trimmed by 5 bases and J by 2 bases, 5 bases remained unmatched. This CDR3 has 15 amino acids. From germline, CDR1 is SSHAT and CDR2 FNYEAQ (reference sequence). This CDR3 is CASSLRDRGQETQYF. CDR3 bases read: TGTGCCAGCAGCCTCCGGGACAGGGGACAAGAGACC.

In the case of this clone: Read coverage stops 3 residues before the CDR3 terminus; the germline J gene supplies the remainder. The chain uses TRBV7-6 and TRBJ1-1, with D possibly being TRBD1 (5 bases). Germline V gene sequence: CDR1 SGHVS, CDR2 FNYEAQ. The CDR3 spans 13 residues. V shed 5 bases and J shed 0 bases, with 7 bases lying between them. CDR3 DNA (partial): TGTGCCAGCAGCCGGGGGATGAACACTGAA. The encoded protein is CASSRGMNTE. The full CDR3 sequence reads CASSRGMNTEAFF.

A note on this clone: The CDR3 end lies 3 residues beyond the end of the read and is filled in from the germline J gene. The V call is TRBV10-1, the J call TRBJ1-1, with 7 bases lining up with TRBD1. The germline V gene has CDR1 WNHNN and CDR2 SYGVQD (reference sequence). There are 17 residues in the CDR3. The junction had 10 bases not matched to a gene; V was cut back by 0 bases and J by 3 bases. The CDR3 reads CASSESTGVGVDTEAFF. The sequenced part of the CDR3 DNA is TGCGCCAGCAGTGAGTCAACAGGGGTGGGAGTGGACACTGAA.

Remarks on this clone: Read sequence stops 3 residues before the CDR3 end, and the germline J gene provides the missing end. The chain recombines TRBV7-7 with TRBJ2-1, with D perhaps TRBD1 (6 bases). V was shortened by 3 bases and J by 4 bases, with 13 bases between the two germline ends. The length of the CDR3 is 15 residues. Germline loops: CDR1 SSHAT, CDR2 FNYEAQ (reference sequence). CDR3 bases read: TGTGCCAGCAGCTTGGGGGCGGGTGGTTACAATGAG. As protein: CASSLGAGGYNE. The CDR3 reads in full as CASSLGAGGYNEQFF.

As concerns this clone: With the read ending 3 residues before the CDR3 end, the germline J gene is used to fill in that end. This chain uses TRBV2 with TRBJ1-2; 8 positions agree with TRBD1. Germline loops: CDR1 SNHLY, CDR2 FYNNEI. This CDR3 spans 13 amino acids. The J segment lost 2 bases and the V segment lost 9 bases, leaving 5 bases of the junction unmatched. CDR3 DNA, as far as it was read: TGTGCCAGGCGGACAGGGACAAACTATGGC. Translating it yields CARRTGTNYG. The whole CDR3 region reads CARRTGTNYGYTF.

With respect to this clone: The read stops 3 residues short of the end of the CDR3; the missing end is completed from the germline J gene. This chain links TRBV20-1 with TRBJ2-7; D is unresolved. Germline loops: CDR1 DFQATT, CDR2 SNEGSKA (reference sequence). The CDR3 is 15 amino acids. V lost 0 bases, J lost 0 bases, and 12 bases lay in between. CDR3 sequence reads: CSARDGQETSYEQYF. CDR3 bases read: TGCAGTGCTAGAGATGGTCAGGAGACCTCCTACGAG.

On this clone itself: The read is 3 residues too short to cover the CDR3 end, so that end is filled in from the germline J gene. The chain recombines TRBV20-1 with TRBJ2-5; 8 nucleotides agree with TRBD2. The germline V gene encodes CDR1 DFQATT and CDR2 SNEGSKA (reference sequence). V trimming: 1 base; J trimming: 3 bases; junction bases outside the gene matches: 1. The length of the CDR3 is 13 residues. Partial CDR3 DNA: TGCAGTGCTAGAGTGGGACTAGAAGAGACC. Translation: CSARVGLEET. The whole CDR3 reads CSARVGLEETQYF.

Worth noting for this clone: The sequenced fragment ends 3 residues before the CDR3 boundary, so the rest is inferred from the germline J gene. Within the sample, other DNA sequences also encode this same CDR3. The V and J genes are TRBV7-9 and TRBJ1-1; D is perhaps TRBD1 (6 bases). This CDR3 comprises 14 residues. V was pared by 1 base and J by 6 bases, with 12 bases between. Germline V gene data show CDR1 as SEHNR and CDR2 as FQNEAQ (reference sequence). The DNA read from the CDR3 is TGTGCCAGCAGCTTAGGCGGGGGGCTGCCTGAA. It encodes CASSLGGGLPE. The complete CDR3 protein is CASSLGGGLPEAFF.

Comment on this clone: The read finishes 3 residues shy of the CDR3 end, and the germline J gene is used to complete it. The V and J genes are TRBV19 and TRBJ2-1; 12 bases line up with TRBD2. Per the germline V gene, CDR1 is LNHDA and CDR2 is SQIVND (reference sequence). V shed 2 bases, J shed 5 bases, and the junction held 1 base outside the gene matches. The CDR3 consists of 15 residues. Partial CDR3 DNA: TGTGCCAGTAGTATACTAGCGGGGGGGCACAATGAG. Residues: CASSILAGGHNE. The full CDR3 protein is CASSILAGGHNEQFF.

Frequency places this clone as medium-sized. The CDR3 end is not reached by the read, which stops 3 residues before it; the germline J gene fills it in. The J gene is TRBJ1-1, the V gene TRBV7-8; D is undetermined. From germline, CDR1 is SGHVS and CDR2 FQNEAQ. There are 14 residues in the CDR3. Trimming left V 7 bases short and J 5 bases short, with 17 bases between. This chain's CDR3 is CASTFSPSGTEAFF. The sequenced CDR3 bases are TGTGCCAGCACTTTCTCTCCAAGCGGGACTGAA.

On this clone itself: From the germline J gene comes the end of the CDR3, since the read stops 3 residues before it. This chain joins TRBV5-1 and TRBJ2-1; 8 bases line up with TRBD2. The CDR3 has 14 residues. With 5 bases clipped from V and 8 bases from J, the junction kept 9 bases outside the gene matches. Germline V gene lookup returns CDR1 SGHRS and CDR2 YFSETQ. CDR3 residues: CASRGRGGIDEQFF. CDR3 DNA (partial): TGCGCCAGCAGAGGACGGGGGGGCATAGATGAG.

Comment on this clone: The read stops 3 residues short of the end of the CDR3; the missing end is completed from the germline J gene. This chain joins TRBV29-1 and TRBJ2-5; 8 bases are shared with TRBD2. Trimming at V came to 0 bases and at J to 5 bases, leaving 17 bases not matched to a gene. The CDR3 is made up of 18 amino acids. CDR1 is SQVTM and CDR2 is ANQGSEA in the germline V gene. The sequenced part of the CDR3 DNA is TGCAGCGTTGAAGATCCAGAAGGCCTAGCGGGTGTTGCGGAGACC. It codes for CSVEDPEGLAGVAET. The whole CDR3 reads CSVEDPEGLAGVAETQYF. Full variable domain (missing parts from reference TRBV29-1 and TRBJ2-5): SAVISQKPSRDICQRGTSLTIQCQVDSQVTMMFWYRQQPGQSLTLIATANQGSEATYESGFVIDKFPISRPNLTFSTLTVSNMSPEDSSIYLCSVEDPEGLAGVAETQYFGPGTRLLVL.

Concerning this clone: The DNA ends 3 residues before the CDR3 does, and the rest of the CDR3 is filled in from the germline J gene. The V and J genes are TRBV7-8 and TRBJ1-2, with D unclear. With 3 bases removed from V and 3 bases from J, the gap between germline ends came to 5 bases. The germline gives CDR1 SGHVS, CDR2 FQNEAQ. The CDR3 length is 12 residues. The CDR3 bases that were read are TGTGCCAGCAGCTTTACGGACTATGGC. This codes for CASSFTDYG. The full-length CDR3 reads as CASSFTDYGYTF.

On this clone itself: The read terminates 3 residues before the CDR3 end, so the remaining end is supplied by the germline J gene. The chain is built from TRBV30 and TRBJ2-1, with 12 bases that match TRBD1. Per the germline V gene, CDR1 is GTSNPN and CDR2 is SVGIG (reference sequence). This CDR3 is 14 amino acids long. With V trimmed by 7 bases and J by 7 bases, 8 bases remained unmatched. The CDR3 reads CASTGTGGSNEQFF. The part of the CDR3 DNA that was read is TGTGCCTCTACCGGGACAGGGGGCTCGAATGAG.

With respect to this clone: With the read ending 3 residues before the CDR3 end, the germline J gene is used to fill in that end. The V gene is TRBV5-1, the J gene TRBJ1-1, with 10 bases that match TRBD1. This CDR3 comprises 14 residues. Trimming took 4 bases from V and 4 from J; bases not matched to a gene: 4. CDR1 and CDR2 from the germline V gene are SGHRS and YFSETQ. CDR3 bases read: TGCGCCAGCAGCGAATGGACAGGGGGCACTGAA. It is translated as CASSEWTGGTE. The CDR3 in its entirety is CASSEWTGGTEAFF.